These 32 T cell receptor beta chains were all obtained from the same sample, sequenced in a study of T cell responses to AZD1222 COVID-19 vaccine. TCRdb's copy holds only in-frame clones and misses some; the assay was immunoSEQ multiplex PCR. The data show about 150,000 clones, 88% seen once. Sequencing used peripheral blood, obtained on day 0 of AZD1222 vaccination. Receptors were obtained from an adult in good health.

The V gene is TRBV19, the J gene TRBJ1-4; 9 bases fit TRBD1. J gave up 5 bases and V 7 bases, and 8 bases lay outside the gene matches. The germline V gene has CDR1 LNHDA and CDR2 SQIVND (reference sequence). The CDR3 contains 15 residues. Here the CDR3 reads CASTTGGAENEKLFF. CDR3 nucleotide sequence: TGTGCCAGTACTACAGGGGGCGCCGAAAATGAAAAACTGTTTTTT.

This clone occurred once. The chain recombines TRBV6-5 with TRBJ2-7, with D possibly matching TRBD1 (7 bases). This CDR3 region has 13 residues. V shed 6 bases and J shed 3 bases, with 12 bases lying between them. Germline V lookup: CDR1 MNHEY, CDR2 SVGAGI. The CDR3 reads CASRRQGGYEQYF. The CDR3 nucleotides are TGTGCCAGCAGACGGCAGGGGGGCTACGAGCAGTACTTC.

This chain uses TRBV5-1 with TRBJ2-1; D unresolved. CDR1 is SGHRS and CDR2 is YFSETQ in the germline V gene. Trimming left V 4 bases short and J 5 bases short, with 13 bases between. The CDR3 totals 14 residues. The CDR3 spells CASSHQTSNNEQFF. The CDR3, as DNA: TGCGCCAGCAGCCATCAGACAAGCAACAATGAGCAGTTCTTC.

The chain joins TRBV9 to TRBJ1-1; the D gene is possibly TRBD1 (5 bases). V gave up 2 bases and J gave up 1 base, with 12 bases separating them. The germline gives CDR1 SGDLS, CDR2 YYNGEE. The CDR3 is 15 amino acids. The CDR3 here is CASSVGEGPNTEAFF. The DNA for the CDR3 is TGTGCCAGCAGCGTGGGGGAGGGGCCGAACACTGAAGCTTTCTTT.

V usage is TRBV9 and J usage is TRBJ2-1, with 8 bases matching TRBD2. Germline-derived CDR1 and CDR2 are SGDLS and YYNGEE. CDR3 length: 15 residues. Trimming removed 3 bases from V and 5 bases from J; junction bases left unmatched: 7. CDR3 nucleotide sequence: TGTGCCAGCAGCGCCTTTAGCGGGGCAAACAATGAGCAGTTCTTC. Amino acids: CASSAFSGANNEQFF.

J is TRBJ2-1 and V is TRBV6-4; D gene unclear. The ends were cut back, 3 bases at V and 4 bases at J, with 4 bases in the middle. The germline V gene encodes CDR1 MRHNA and CDR2 SNTAGT. This CDR3 has 12 amino acids. The CDR3 protein is CASSDEYNEQFF. CDR3 sequence (DNA): TGTGCCAGCAGTGATGAGTACAATGAGCAGTTCTTC.

The chain carries TRBV5-5 and TRBJ2-1, with D maybe TRBD1 (6 bases). The V gene's germline CDR1 is SGHKS and CDR2 YYEKEE (reference sequence). Trimming took 0 bases from V and 9 from J, leaving 19 bases between them. The CDR3 covers 16 residues. CDR3 region: CASSLEQATGVGEQFF. CDR3 bases: TGTGCCAGCAGCTTGGAACAGGCGACAGGTGTGGGTGAGCAGTTCTTC.

The rearrangement uses TRBV5-1 and TRBJ1-1, with 12 nucleotides matching TRBD1. The V segment lost 4 bases and the J segment 4 bases; nucleotides outside the gene matches: 11. In germline, CDR1 is SGHRS, CDR2 YFSETQ. The length of the CDR3 is 17 residues. In DNA form, the CDR3 reads TGCGCCAGCAGCGATGGGACAGGGGGCAAATTTGGCACTGAAGCTTTCTTT. Translation gives CASSDGTGGKFGTEAFF.

A note on this clone: The same CDR3 arises from other DNA sequences in this sample as well. The chain is built from TRBV3-1 (or the pseudogene TRBV3-2) and TRBJ1-1; possible D gene TRBD1, 6 bases. V lost 0 bases to trimming and J lost 10 bases, with 12 bases between them. Germline assignment: CDR1 LGHDT and CDR2 YNNKEL (reference sequence). This CDR3 is built from 13 residues. This CDR3 is CASSQDWSRGAFF. DNA of the CDR3: TGTGCCAGCAGCCAAGATTGGAGCAGGGGAGCTTTCTTT.

The J gene is TRBJ1-2, the V gene TRBV19; D might be TRBD1 (5 bases). The germline gives CDR1 LNHDA, CDR2 SQIVND (reference sequence). This CDR3 spans 16 amino acids. Deletions cut 5 bases from V and 8 bases from J, with 24 bases between. The chain's CDR3 is CASSHLDPGQGSGYTF. CDR3 DNA: TGTGCCAGTAGTCACCTAGACCCCGGGCAGGGTAGCGGCTACACCTTC.

The chain links TRBV28 to TRBJ2-5; 13 nucleotides line up with TRBD2. Trimming removed 8 bases from V and 5 bases from J; junction bases left unmatched: 8. The CDR3 is made up of 15 amino acids. Germline assignment: CDR1 MDHEN and CDR2 SYDVKM. CDR3 sequence (DNA): TGTGCCAGCGGAACTAGCGGGGGGGCGGCTGAGACCCAGTACTTC. It is translated as CASGTSGGAAETQYF.

In DNA form, the CDR3 reads TGTGCCAGCAGCCCTCTCGCCGACAGGGTTCCCTACGAGCAGTACTTC. Residues: CASSPLADRVPYEQYF. V and J are TRBV7-9 and TRBJ2-7; 7 bases agree with TRBD1. The length of the CDR3 is 16 residues. Losses at the gene ends were 5 bases for V and 2 bases for J; bases not matched to a gene: 12. Germline lookup yields CDR1 SEHNR and CDR2 FQNEAQ (reference sequence).

V usage is TRBV6-6 and J usage is TRBJ1-5, with 7 bases that match TRBD1. V shed 5 bases, J shed 4 bases, and the junction held 8 bases outside the gene matches. The germline gives CDR1 MNHNY, CDR2 SVGAGI (reference sequence). The CDR3 consists of 15 residues. The CDR3 region has the DNA TGTGCCAGCAGTCCCTTAGACAGGGCTAATCAGCCCCAGCATTTT. It is translated as CASSPLDRANQPQHF.

J is TRBJ1-1 and V is TRBV2, with D possibly matching TRBD1 (5 bases). Germline V CDR1 and CDR2: SNHLY, FYNNEI. This CDR3 is 14 amino acids long. The V end lost 0 bases, the J end lost 4 bases, and 9 bases lay between the germline ends. CDR3 DNA: TGTGCCAGCAGTGAAGCGTGGGGGACCACTGAAGCTTTCTTT. As protein: CASSEAWGTTEAFF.

The CDR3 sequence: CASSLQGTISTGELFF. Here the CDR3 DNA reads TGTGCCAGCAGCCTACAAGGGACAATCTCCACCGGGGAGCTGTTTTTT. J is TRBJ2-2 and V is TRBV3-1 (or the pseudogene TRBV3-2); the D gene is possibly TRBD1 (6 bases). The ends were cut back, 4 bases at V and 4 bases at J, with 16 bases in the middle. Germline CDR1 and CDR2: LGHDT and YNNKEL (reference sequence). This CDR3 spans 16 amino acids.

V gene TRBV25-1 combines with J gene TRBJ1-4, with D perhaps matching TRBD1 (6 bases). CDR3 size: 15 residues. Germline assignment: CDR1 MGHDK and CDR2 SYGVNS. V was cut by 6 bases and J by 5 bases, with 16 bases left in between. The CDR3 region is CASSARGGGNEKLFF. In DNA, the CDR3 is TGTGCCAGCAGCGCCCGGGGAGGGGGGAATGAAAAACTGTTTTTT.

The chain couples TRBV27 to TRBJ2-7, with 7 bases fitting TRBD1. This CDR3 spans 15 amino acids. The V and J ends lost 3 bases and 4 bases, in that order; junction bases with no gene match: 9. Germline V gene data show CDR1 as MNHEY and CDR2 as SMNVEV (reference sequence). The CDR3 DNA reads as TGTGCCAGCAGTTTGTCCACAGGGGACGGTTACGAGCAGTACTTC. Translation: CASSLSTGDGYEQYF.

V and J are TRBV6-5 and TRBJ2-7; 9 bases line up with TRBD1. V was pared by 4 bases and J by 6 bases, with 7 bases of the junction left unmatched. Germline V gives CDR1 MNHEY, CDR2 SVGAGI. The CDR3 runs 14 residues. CDR3 in amino acids: CASSSGTGLGEQYF. The CDR3 DNA is TGTGCCAGCAGTTCCGGGACAGGGCTTGGCGAGCAGTACTTC.

The table lists this clone with a count of one. The chain recombines TRBV6-6 with TRBJ2-2; unclear D gene. Trimming removed 6 bases from V and 0 bases from J, with 11 bases in between. Germline loops: CDR1 MNHNY, CDR2 SVGAGI (reference sequence). The CDR3 loop spans 15 amino acids. CDR3 in amino acids: CASRDSVSNTGELFF. As DNA, the CDR3 is TGTGCCAGCAGAGACTCAGTGTCGAACACCGGGGAGCTGTTTTTT.

The CDR3 here is CASSPGQNYGYTF. The CDR3 nucleotides read TGTGCCAGCAGCCCGGGACAGAACTATGGCTACACCTTC. The V gene is TRBV5-5, the J gene TRBJ1-2; 7 bases map to TRBD1. Germline trimming cut 4 bases from V and 2 bases from J; bases unmatched to any gene: 2. The CDR3 runs to 13 residues. Germline CDR1 and CDR2: SGHKS and YYEKEE (reference sequence). Complete variable domain (other parts from reference TRBV5-5 and TRBJ1-2): DAGVTQSPTHLIKTRGQQVTLRCSPISGHKSVSWYQQVLGQGPQFIFQYYEKEERGRGNFPDRFSARQFPNYSSELNVNALLLGDSALYLCASSPGQNYGYTFGSGTRLTVV.

The rearrangement uses TRBV28 and TRBJ2-1; D tentatively fits TRBD1 or TRBD2 (5 bases each). This CDR3 contains 15 residues. Looked up from germline, CDR1 is MDHEN and CDR2 is SYDVKM. Trimming stripped 2 bases from V and 6 bases from J, with 14 bases between. CDR3 in DNA: TGTGCCAGCAGTTTAGCCGGGGCCTTCTCCAATGAGCAGTTCTTC. Translating it yields CASSLAGAFSNEQFF.

V usage is TRBV12-3 or TRBV12-4 and J usage is TRBJ2-7; D is perhaps TRBD2 (6 bases). The CDR3 is 13 residues long. Trimming pared 3 bases from V and 7 bases from J, leaving 13 bases between. Here the CDR3 reads CASSFVGAGEQYF. For the CDR3, the DNA is TGTGCCAGCAGTTTCGTCGGGGCGGGGGAGCAGTACTTC.

The rearrangement joins TRBV4-1 to TRBJ1-5; D not resolved. There are 15 residues in the CDR3. V lost 0 bases to trimming and J lost 5 bases, with 11 bases between them. Germline V gives CDR1 MGHRA, CDR2 YSYEKL. CDR3: CASSQDLFPDQPQHF. CDR3 nucleotides: TGCGCCAGCAGCCAAGATCTCTTCCCCGATCAGCCCCAGCATTTT.

This chain connects TRBV3-1 (or the pseudogene TRBV3-2) to TRBJ1-2; no definite D call. The CDR3 has 14 amino acids. V was trimmed by 5 bases and J by 2 bases, leaving 12 bases between them. CDR1 and CDR2 (germline): LGHDT, YNNKEL (reference sequence). CDR3 DNA: TGTGCCAGCAGCTCCCGGACGGGAAACTATGGCTACACCTTC. This gives the protein CASSSRTGNYGYTF.

The rearrangement joins TRBV28 to TRBJ1-1; D gene unclear. The CDR3 has 11 amino acids. From germline, CDR1 is MDHEN and CDR2 SYDVKM. V was cut by 6 bases and J by 12 bases, with 14 bases left in between. CDR3 in DNA: TGTGCCAGCAGCCCCCCCGGGATGTCTTTCTTT. Translating it yields CASSPPGMSFF.

This clone appeared once. The chain links TRBV12-3 or TRBV12-4 to TRBJ2-7; TRBD1 aligns across 11 bases. Losses at the gene ends were 8 bases for V and 4 bases for J; bases not matched to a gene: 4. This CDR3 spans 13 amino acids. CDR3 protein: CASGQGAPYEQYF. The DNA for the CDR3 is TGTGCCAGCGGACAGGGGGCACCTTACGAGCAGTACTTC.

This clone was observed a single time. This rearrangement joins TRBV23-1 to TRBJ1-1; D call uncertain. TRBV23-1 is an open reading frame whose function is uncertain. The CDR3 sequence is 13 residues long. Trimming pared 0 bases from V and 7 bases from J, leaving 9 bases between. The CDR3 DNA reads as TGCGCCAGCAGTCAATCTTCACAGCGTGAAGCTTTCTTT. Translated, it gives CASSQSSQREAFF.

J is TRBJ1-2 and V is TRBV6-2 or TRBV6-3; tentatively, D is TRBD1 (5 bases). This CDR3 has 13 amino acids. V shed 4 bases and J shed 7 bases, with 13 bases lying between them. Looked up from germline, CDR1 is MNHEY and CDR2 is SVGEGT. The CDR3 nucleotides are TGTGCCAGCAGTTCGGACGTGAGGGGTGGCTACACCTTC. Its translation: CASSSDVRGGYTF.

The V call is TRBV7-9, the J call TRBJ2-7; unclear D gene. CDR1 is SEHNR, CDR2 FQNEAQ, per germline (reference sequence). Trimming took off 4 bases at V and 4 bases at J, with 5 bases between the two ends. This CDR3 spans 11 amino acids. CDR3 in amino acids: CASSSEYEQYF. The DNA for the CDR3 is TGTGCCAGCAGCTCCGAGTACGAGCAGTACTTC. Filled out from reference TRBV7-9 and TRBJ2-7, the complete variable domain reads DTGVSQNPRHKITKRGQNVTFRCDPISEHNRLYWYRQTLGQGPEFLTYFQNEAQLEKSRLLSDRFSAERPKGSFSTLEIQRTEQGDSAMYLCASSSEYEQYFGPGTRLTVT.

The count of this clone is one. The chain joins TRBV2 to TRBJ1-6; D is possibly TRBD1 (5 bases). The V end lost 5 bases, the J end lost 9 bases, and 8 bases lay between the germline ends. Germline V gene data show CDR1 as SNHLY and CDR2 as FYNNEI. There are 12 residues in the CDR3. CDR3 DNA: TGTGCCAGCAGTCAGGGTTCTTCACCCCTCCACTTT. Translating it yields CASSQGSSPLHF.

V usage is TRBV19 and J usage is TRBJ1-4, with 11 bases identical to TRBD1. This CDR3 has 15 amino acids. The junction had 0 bases not matched to a gene; V was cut back by 4 bases and J by 2 bases. Germline V gene sequence: CDR1 LNHDA, CDR2 SQIVND (reference sequence). CDR3 sequence (DNA): TGTGCCAGTAGTAGGACAGGGGGCACTAATGAAAAACTGTTTTTT. The encoded protein is CASSRTGGTNEKLFF.

The table lists this clone with a few counts. This chain connects TRBV5-1 to TRBJ1-4; TRBD1 agrees at 8 bases. The trim removed 1 base at V and 8 bases at J, leaving 4 bases unmatched. Germline V gene data show CDR1 as SGHRS and CDR2 as YFSETQ. CDR3 length: 14 amino acids. Here the CDR3 DNA reads TGCGCCAGCAGCTTGCAGGGGGCACGCGAAAAACTGTTTTTT. Translating it yields CASSLQGAREKLFF.